One sample yielded the 13 T cell receptor beta chains listed below, sequenced in a study of quantifying T cell responses using KT2 cells. As for the study in general: cDNA was made from DNase-treated RNA using alpha and beta constant primers.

Each cDNA got a UMI-containing oligo ligated at its 3' end. An equimolar mix of RC1.1 and RC1.2 primed the beta chain across TRBC1 and TRBC2. TCRdb recomputed calls from the UMI-ligation and nested PCR reads with MiXCR, one row per CDR3 protein. The repertoire holds 40,000 or so distinct CDR3 sequences, with approximately 15% as singletons. The sequenced material came from PBMCs spiked with cells of the T cell clone KT2. The receptors stem from a human donor.

The rearrangement joins TRBV4-1 to TRBJ1-4, with D maybe TRBD1 (5 bases). The CDR3 contains 15 residues. Germline CDR1 is MGHRA and CDR2 is YSYEKL. V lost 0 bases and J 6 bases, leaving 11 bases between the germline ends. The DNA for the CDR3 is TGCGCCAGCAGCCAAGATGCAGGGACGGATGAAAAACTGTTTTTT. This codes for CASSQDAGTDEKLFF.

This clonotype was picked up many times. The chain joins TRBV4-3 to TRBJ2-5, with 8 bases aligning to TRBD2. The length of the CDR3 is 15 residues. V lost 1 base and J lost 4; bases outside the gene matches: 5. The germline CDR1 and CDR2 sequences are LGHNA and YSLEER. CDR3 protein: CASSQGTSRSETQYF. The DNA of the CDR3 is TGCGCCAGCAGCCAAGGGACTAGCAGGTCAGAGACCCAGTACTTC.

This clonotype was seen many times. This sequence joins TRBV7-2 and TRBJ2-1; D possibly matches TRBD1 or TRBD2 (7 bases each). Germline V gene data show CDR1 as SGHTA and CDR2 as FQGNSA. Between the trimmed V and J ends, which lost 4 bases and 6 bases, there was a span of 13 bases. The CDR3 length is 14 residues. DNA of the CDR3: TGTGCCAGCAGCTCAGGGGGGGTCCCCAATGAGCAGTTCTTC. Its translation is CASSSGGVPNEQFF.

CDR3 residues: CASSQDPGSVEDTQYF. CDR3 coding DNA: TGCGCCAGCAGCCAAGATCCAGGATCCGTTGAAGATACGCAGTATTTT. The chain recombines TRBV4-1 with TRBJ2-3; no reliable D call. V lost 0 bases and J 5 bases, leaving 15 bases between the germline ends. The CDR3 runs to 16 residues. Germline CDR1 MGHRA, CDR2 YSYEKL.

The rearrangement joins TRBV11-2 to TRBJ2-1; D is perhaps TRBD1 (5 bases). The CDR3 extends over 15 amino acids. Germline loops: CDR1 SGHAT, CDR2 FQNNGV. V lost 3 bases, J lost 4 bases, and 13 bases lay in between. CDR3 sequence (DNA): TGTGCCAGCAGCTTCCAGGGTAATTCGTACAATGAGCAGTTCTTC. It translates to CASSFQGNSYNEQFF. The full variable domain, rest sourced from reference TRBV11-2 and TRBJ2-1, is EAGVAQSPRYKIIEKRQSVAFWCNPISGHATLYWYQQILGQGPKLLIQFQNNGVVDDSQLPKDRFSAERLKGVDSTLKIQPAKLEDSAVYLCASSFQGNSYNEQFFGPGTRLTVL.

The chain couples TRBV12-3 or TRBV12-4 to TRBJ2-7; D is unresolved. The CDR3 sequence is 12 residues long. V was cut by 0 bases and J by 6 bases, with 6 bases left in between. The CDR3 loop reads CASSLALPEQYF. CDR3 in DNA: TGTGCCAGCAGTTTAGCACTACCCGAGCAGTACTTC.

This clonotype was found many times. The rearrangement uses TRBV20-1 and TRBJ2-5; 10 positions match TRBD2. The CDR3 contains 16 residues. V dropped 5 bases and J dropped 5; count of bases not matched to a gene: 14. The germline V gene encodes CDR1 DFQATT and CDR2 SNEGSKA (reference sequence). The CDR3 region is CSARPPSGGAVETQYF. CDR3 DNA: TGCAGTGCTCGCCCGCCAAGCGGGGGGGCTGTGGAGACCCAGTACTTC.

This clonotype was detected only a few times. The V and J genes are TRBV12-3 or TRBV12-4 and TRBJ2-7; no reliable D call. The CDR3 totals 13 residues. Between the trimmed V and J ends, which lost 4 bases and 1 base, there was a span of 8 bases. Here the CDR3 reads CASSSARSYEQYF. The DNA of the CDR3 is TGTGCCAGCAGTTCGGCTAGATCCTACGAGCAGTACTTC.

This clonotype has only a few counts. The chain has TRBV12-3 or TRBV12-4 and TRBJ1-1; 9 bases are a match to TRBD1. With V trimmed by 2 bases and J by 0 bases, 7 bases remained unmatched. This CDR3 contains 17 residues. The CDR3 nucleotides are TGTGCCAGCAGTTTATGGGGACAGGGCGTTATGAACACTGAAGCTTTCTTT. Translating it yields CASSLWGQGVMNTEAFF.

In the case of this clonotype: A junction boundary mismatches the germline segment, possibly from a read error. This chain links TRBV12-3 or TRBV12-4 with TRBJ1-1; D perhaps matches TRBD1 (6 bases). The CDR3 covers 17 residues. As DNA, the CDR3 is TGTGCCAGCAGTTTAGCCCTTTCTTTCGTACGGGACACAGAAGCTTTCTTT. Its protein is CASSLALSFVRDTEAFF.

The rearrangement joins TRBV20-1 to TRBJ2-3, with 7 bases that match TRBD2. Trimming at V came to 4 bases and at J to 3 bases, leaving 10 bases not matched to a gene. The germline CDR1 and CDR2 sequences are DFQATT and SNEGSKA (reference sequence). The CDR3 consists of 15 residues. CDR3 DNA: TGCAGTGCTATTGGGGGGGGGATGAGGACAGATACGCAGTATTTT. Translation gives CSAIGGGMRTDTQYF.

This clonotype came up a few times. V usage is TRBV14 and J usage is TRBJ1-1; D gene uncertain. This CDR3 contains 15 residues. Trimming left V 0 bases short and J 4 bases short, with 12 bases between. Germline-derived CDR1 and CDR2 are SGHDN and FVKESK. The CDR3 here is CASSQESDFGTEAFF. The CDR3 bases are TGTGCCAGCAGCCAAGAGTCTGACTTCGGCACTGAAGCTTTCTTT.

This clonotype was counted a few times. V usage is TRBV29-1 and J usage is TRBJ2-2; TRBD2 is a possible D gene (7 bases). There are 14 residues in the CDR3. V was shortened by 7 bases and J by 6 bases, with 18 bases between the two germline ends. The germline gives CDR1 SQVTM, CDR2 ANQGSEA. The CDR3 is CSALGGGRAGELFF. The DNA for the CDR3 is TGCAGCGCCCTTGGGGGGGGGCGAGCCGGGGAGCTGTTTTTT.